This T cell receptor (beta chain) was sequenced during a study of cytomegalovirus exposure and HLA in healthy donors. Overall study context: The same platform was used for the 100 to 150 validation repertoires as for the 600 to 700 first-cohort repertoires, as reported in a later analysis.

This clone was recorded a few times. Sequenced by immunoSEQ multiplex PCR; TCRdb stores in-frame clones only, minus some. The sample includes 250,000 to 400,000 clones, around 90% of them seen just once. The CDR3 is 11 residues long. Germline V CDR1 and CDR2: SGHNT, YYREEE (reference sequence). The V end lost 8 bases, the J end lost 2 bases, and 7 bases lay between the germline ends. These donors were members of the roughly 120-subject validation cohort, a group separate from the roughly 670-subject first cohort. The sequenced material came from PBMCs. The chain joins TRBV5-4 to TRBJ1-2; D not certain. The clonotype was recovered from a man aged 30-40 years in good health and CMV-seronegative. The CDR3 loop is CASGGNYGYTF. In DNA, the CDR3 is TGTGCCAGTGGAGGAAACTATGGCTACACCTTC. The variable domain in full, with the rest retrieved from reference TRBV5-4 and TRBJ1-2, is ETGVTQSPTHLIKTRGQQVTLRCSSQSGHNTVSWYQQALGQGPQFIFQYYREEENGRGNFPPRFSGLQFPNYSSELNVNALELDDSALYLCASGGNYGYTFGSGTRLTVV.